This T cell receptor (beta chain) originates from a study of blood T cell repertoires in COVID-19 (dated by TCRdb to the early 2020s). With regard to the full study: The collaborator samples originated in the United States, Italy and Spain and spanned the acute and convalescent phases of COVID-19. Subjects who had been exposed to COVID-19, were actively infected with it, or had recovered from it provided the deeply sampled blood TCRbeta repertoires that made up the dataset. Nearly every sample came with metadata listing a de-identified subject ID, COVID-19 status, age in years and sex. Where available, HLA class I and class II types were taken from metadata supplied by the sample provider and were not determined by assay-based typing. The prospective study material was composed of cDNA or gDNA derived from T cells, B-cell-depleted T cells, or PBMCs. Samples were obtained from the ongoing ImmuneRACE study (first 160 participants) and from about 1,300 subjects provided by 6 global collaborators. The repertoires were released in a freely available public database meant as a resource for research on the immune response to SARS-CoV-2. The full study reports these points: Clinical and demographic metadata were provided uncurated, with the amount varying by source and participant.

A word on this clone: It has no known antigen specificity. The record has no base qualities; no much larger clone is one base away.

CDR1 SEHNR and CDR2 FQNEAQ are derived from the germline V gene (reference sequence). V was cut back by 5 bases and J by 7 bases, leaving a gap of 15 bases between them. The cysteine opens and the valine closes a CDR3 of 13 amino acids. CDR3 DNA only is kept here, 39 bases in frame from base 1. TCRbeta CDR3 regions were amplified from genomic DNA by means of the immunoSEQ Assay, a bias-controlled multiplex PCR. The authors processed their data as follows. Within the assay, amplification of reference gene primers was used to estimate how many nucleated cells each sample contained. Sequence reads were collapsed and filtered to measure the absolute abundance of every unique TCRbeta CDR3 rearrangement. Productive Simpson clonality was computed per sample as the square root of Simpson's diversity index over productive rearrangements. Held by TCRdb, this immuneACCESS table contains in-frame sequences only and omits some clones. Under half of the omission traces to an unresolved V gene where checked; the cause of the rest is unknown. V, J and clone size derive from that table, while D and trimming were established from the DNA sequence. The table for this sample lists roughly 190,000 clones; 80% to 90% of them were counted only once. 12% of the sample is held by the ten biggest clonotypes.

In the prospective study, participants were about 18 to 100 years old, resided in around 25 geographic areas of the United States, and were enrolled through a virtual design. In the prospective study, cohorts were assigned on the basis of participant-reported clinical history obtained from a screening survey and a study questionnaire. For ImmuneRACE Cohort 3, a participant was defined as recovered based on two consecutive negative NP/OP PCR tests, clearance by a healthcare professional, or resolution of symptoms. Mobile phlebotomists in the prospective study collected whole blood, serum and a nasopharyngeal or oropharyngeal swab from every participant. Participants in the prospective study had the option to provide additional blood draws and questionnaires over an approximately 2-month period. Before DNA extraction, prospective study blood samples were shipped either frozen or at room temperature.

The chain employs TRBV7-9 and TRBJ2-7; the D gene is possibly TRBD1, with 6 bases matching. The receptor was isolated from a man aged 35-49 years who had recovered from COVID-19. Sequencing input: PBMCs or T cells enriched from blood (not recorded which). The CDR3 reads CASSPPGTLEQYV. The DNA reads TGTGCCAGCAGCCCACCCGGGACACTTGAGCAGTACGTC.